This T cell receptor (beta chain) was recovered during a study of blood T cell repertoires in COVID-19. Whole-study context: The United States, Italy and Spain supplied acute and convalescent COVID-19 samples. In each case, the material was cDNA or gDNA derived from T cells, B-cell-depleted T cells, or PBMCs.

TCRdb keeps only in-frame clones here, not all; method: immunoSEQ multiplex PCR. This table holds 55,000 to 90,000 clones, around 81% found once. The CDR3 is 13 residues long. The V gene lost 5 bases and the J gene lost 5 bases, with 10 bases spanning the gap. The germline gives CDR1 MNHNY, CDR2 SVGAGI (reference sequence). The chain employs TRBV6-6 and TRBJ1-5, with D uncertain. Sequenced: peripheral blood. This TCR derives from a woman in her sixties or seventies with acute or convalescent COVID-19. CDR3 protein: CASSQTPDQPQHF. The CDR3 DNA is TGTGCCAGCAGTCAGACTCCAGATCAGCCCCAGCATTTT.